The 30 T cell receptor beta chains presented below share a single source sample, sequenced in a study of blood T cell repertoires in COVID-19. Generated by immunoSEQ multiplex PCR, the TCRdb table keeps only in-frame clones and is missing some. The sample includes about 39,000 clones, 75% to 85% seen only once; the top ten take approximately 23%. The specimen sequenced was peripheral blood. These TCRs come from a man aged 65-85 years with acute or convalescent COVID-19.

The CDR3 here is CASSSGNSREQYF. DNA for the CDR3: TGTGCCAGCAGCAGCGGGAACTCGCGGGAGCAGTACTTC. The rearrangement joins TRBV28 to TRBJ2-7; 7 bases map to TRBD2. The CDR3 covers 13 residues. Germline CDR1 and CDR2: MDHEN and SYDVKM. V shed 6 bases and J 7 bases; nucleotides not matched to a gene: 9.

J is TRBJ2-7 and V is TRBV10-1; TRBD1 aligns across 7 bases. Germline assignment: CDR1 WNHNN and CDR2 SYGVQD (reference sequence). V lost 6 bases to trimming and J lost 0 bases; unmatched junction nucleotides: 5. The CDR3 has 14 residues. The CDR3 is CASSENRGSYEQYF. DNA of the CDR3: TGCGCCAGCAGCGAGAACAGGGGCTCCTACGAGCAGTACTTC.

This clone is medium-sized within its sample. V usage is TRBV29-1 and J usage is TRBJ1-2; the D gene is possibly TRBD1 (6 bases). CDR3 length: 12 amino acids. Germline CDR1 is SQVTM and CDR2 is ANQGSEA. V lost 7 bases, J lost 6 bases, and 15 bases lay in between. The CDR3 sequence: CSAPRDNDGYTF. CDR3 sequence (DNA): TGCAGCGCCCCCCGGGACAACGATGGCTACACCTTC.

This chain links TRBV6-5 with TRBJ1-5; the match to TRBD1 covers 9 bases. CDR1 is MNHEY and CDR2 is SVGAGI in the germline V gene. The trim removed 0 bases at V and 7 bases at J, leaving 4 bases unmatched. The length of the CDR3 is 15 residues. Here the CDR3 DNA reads TGTGCCAGCAGTTACTCCCCGACAGGGGGGCAGCCCCAGCATTTT. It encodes CASSYSPTGGQPQHF.

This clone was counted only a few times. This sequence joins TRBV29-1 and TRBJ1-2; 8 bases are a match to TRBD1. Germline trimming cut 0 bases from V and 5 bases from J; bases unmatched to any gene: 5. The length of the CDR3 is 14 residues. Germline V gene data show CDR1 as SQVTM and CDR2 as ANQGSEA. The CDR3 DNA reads TGCAGCGTTGAAGAGGGGACAGGAAAGTATGGCTACACCTTC. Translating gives CSVEEGTGKYGYTF.

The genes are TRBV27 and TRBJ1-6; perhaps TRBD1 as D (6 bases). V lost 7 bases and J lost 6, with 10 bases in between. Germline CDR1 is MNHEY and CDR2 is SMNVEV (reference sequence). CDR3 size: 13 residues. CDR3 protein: CASKEQGNSPLHF. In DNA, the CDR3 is TGTGCCAGCAAAGAACAGGGTAATTCACCCCTCCACTTT.

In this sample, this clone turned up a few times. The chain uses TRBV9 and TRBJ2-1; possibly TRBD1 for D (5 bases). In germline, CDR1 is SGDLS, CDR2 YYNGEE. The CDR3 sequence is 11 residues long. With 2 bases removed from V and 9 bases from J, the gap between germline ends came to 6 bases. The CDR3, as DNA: TGTGCCAGCAGCGTTGGGGCTGAGCAGTTCTTC. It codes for CASSVGAEQFF. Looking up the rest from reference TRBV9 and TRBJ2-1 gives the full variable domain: DSGVTQTPKHLITATGQRVTLRCSPRSGDLSVYWYQQSLDQGLQFLIQYYNGEERAKGNILERFSAQQFPDLHSELNLSSLELGDSALYFCASSVGAEQFFGPGTRLTVL.

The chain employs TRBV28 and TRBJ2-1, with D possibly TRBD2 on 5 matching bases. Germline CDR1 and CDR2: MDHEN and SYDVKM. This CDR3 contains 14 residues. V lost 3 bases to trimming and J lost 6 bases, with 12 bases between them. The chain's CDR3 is CASSFLTRFNEQFF. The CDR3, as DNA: TGTGCCAGCAGTTTCCTAACTAGATTCAATGAGCAGTTCTTC.

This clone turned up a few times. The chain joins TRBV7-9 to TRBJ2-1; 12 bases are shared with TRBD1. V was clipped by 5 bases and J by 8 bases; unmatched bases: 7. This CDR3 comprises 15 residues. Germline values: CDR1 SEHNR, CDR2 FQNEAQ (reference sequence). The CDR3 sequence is CASSRGTGGADEQFF. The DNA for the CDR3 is TGTGCCAGCAGCCGTGGGACAGGGGGCGCGGATGAGCAGTTCTTC.

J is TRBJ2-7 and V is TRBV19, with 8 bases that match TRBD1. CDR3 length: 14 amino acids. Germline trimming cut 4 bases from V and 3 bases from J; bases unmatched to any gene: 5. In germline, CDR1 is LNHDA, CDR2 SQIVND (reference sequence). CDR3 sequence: CASSTWDRSYEQYF. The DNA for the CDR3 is TGTGCCAGTAGTACCTGGGACAGGAGCTACGAGCAGTACTTC.

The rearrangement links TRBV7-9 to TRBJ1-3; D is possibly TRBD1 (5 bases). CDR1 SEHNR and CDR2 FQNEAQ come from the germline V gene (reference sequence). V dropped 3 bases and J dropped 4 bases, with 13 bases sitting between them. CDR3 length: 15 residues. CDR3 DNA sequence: TGTGCCAGCAGCTTGCGGGGGACCTCCGGAAACACCATATATTTT. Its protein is CASSLRGTSGNTIYF.

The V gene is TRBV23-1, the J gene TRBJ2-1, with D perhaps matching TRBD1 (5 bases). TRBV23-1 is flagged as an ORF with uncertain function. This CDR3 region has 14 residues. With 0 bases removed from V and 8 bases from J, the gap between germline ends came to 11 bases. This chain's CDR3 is CASSQSGRVHEQFF. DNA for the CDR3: TGCGCCAGCAGTCAATCCGGCAGGGTACATGAGCAGTTCTTC.

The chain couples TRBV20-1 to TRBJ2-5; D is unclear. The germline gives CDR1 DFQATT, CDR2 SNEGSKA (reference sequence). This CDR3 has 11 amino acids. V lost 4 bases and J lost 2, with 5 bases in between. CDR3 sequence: CSAKRQETQYF. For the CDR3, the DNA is TGCAGTGCTAAGAGACAAGAGACCCAGTACTTC.

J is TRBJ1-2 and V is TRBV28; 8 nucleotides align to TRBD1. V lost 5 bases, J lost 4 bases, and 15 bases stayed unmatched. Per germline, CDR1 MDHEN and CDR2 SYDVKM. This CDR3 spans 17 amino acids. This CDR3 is CASSPPGGLGRGYGYTF. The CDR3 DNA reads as TGTGCCAGCAGTCCCCCAGGGGGCCTTGGACGGGGCTATGGCTACACCTTC.

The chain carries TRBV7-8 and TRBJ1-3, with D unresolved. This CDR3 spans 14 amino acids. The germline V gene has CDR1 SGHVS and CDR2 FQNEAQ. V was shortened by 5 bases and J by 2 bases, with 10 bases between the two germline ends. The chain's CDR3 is CASSPLVTGNTIYF. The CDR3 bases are TGTGCCAGCAGCCCGCTAGTAACTGGAAACACCATATATTTT.

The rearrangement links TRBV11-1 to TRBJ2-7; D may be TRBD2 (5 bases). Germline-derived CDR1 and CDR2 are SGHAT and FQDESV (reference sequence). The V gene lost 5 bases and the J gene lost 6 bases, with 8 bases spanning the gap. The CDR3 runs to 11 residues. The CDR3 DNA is TGTGCCAGCAGCCATGGGAGCGAGCAGTACTTC. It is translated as CASSHGSEQYF.

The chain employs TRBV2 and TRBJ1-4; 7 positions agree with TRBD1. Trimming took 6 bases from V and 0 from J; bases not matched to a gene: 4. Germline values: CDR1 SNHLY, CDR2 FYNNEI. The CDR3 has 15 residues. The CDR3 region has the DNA TGTGCCAGCAGACACAGGGGTCCAACTAATGAAAAACTGTTTTTT. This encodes CASRHRGPTNEKLFF.

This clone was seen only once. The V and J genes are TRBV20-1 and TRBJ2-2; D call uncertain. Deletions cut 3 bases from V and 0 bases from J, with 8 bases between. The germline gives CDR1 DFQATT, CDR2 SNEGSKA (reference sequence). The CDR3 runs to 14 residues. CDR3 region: CSASSLTNTGELFF. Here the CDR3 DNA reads TGCAGTGCTAGTTCACTTACGAACACCGGGGAGCTGTTTTTT.

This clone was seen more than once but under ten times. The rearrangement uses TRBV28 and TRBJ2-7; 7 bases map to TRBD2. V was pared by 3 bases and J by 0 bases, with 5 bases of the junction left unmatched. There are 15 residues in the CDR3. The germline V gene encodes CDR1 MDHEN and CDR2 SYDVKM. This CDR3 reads CASSLGGIFSYEQYF. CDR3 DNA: TGTGCCAGCAGTTTGGGGGGGATTTTCTCCTACGAGCAGTACTTC. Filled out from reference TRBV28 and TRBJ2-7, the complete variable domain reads DVKVTQSSRYLVKRTGEKVFLECVQDMDHENMFWYRQDPGLGLRLIYFSYDVKMKEKGDIPEGYSVSREKKERFSLILESASTNQTSMYLCASSLGGIFSYEQYFGPGTRLTVT.

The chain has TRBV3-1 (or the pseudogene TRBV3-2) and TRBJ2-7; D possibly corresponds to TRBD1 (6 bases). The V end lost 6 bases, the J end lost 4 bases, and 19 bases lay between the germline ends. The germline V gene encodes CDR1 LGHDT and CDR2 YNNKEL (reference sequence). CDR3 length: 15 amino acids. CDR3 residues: CASSSPPTGRYEQYF. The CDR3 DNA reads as TGTGCCAGCAGTTCTCCCCCGACAGGAAGGTACGAGCAGTACTTC.

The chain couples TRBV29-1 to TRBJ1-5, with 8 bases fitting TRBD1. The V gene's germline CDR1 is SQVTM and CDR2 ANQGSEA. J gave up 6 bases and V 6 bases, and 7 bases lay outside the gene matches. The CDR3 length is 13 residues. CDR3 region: CSVSQGESQPQHF. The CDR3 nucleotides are TGCAGCGTCTCACAGGGGGAAAGTCAGCCCCAGCATTTT.

CDR3 region: CATSDFRRLAGEKGANEQFF. DNA for the CDR3: TGTGCCACCAGTGATTTCCGCCGACTAGCGGGAGAGAAGGGGGCCAATGAGCAGTTCTTC. The gene calls are TRBV24-1 and TRBJ2-1; 12 nucleotides line up with TRBD2. Trimming removed 1 base from V and 6 bases from J; junction bases left unmatched: 15. This CDR3 region has 20 residues. Germline V lookup: CDR1 KGHDR, CDR2 SFDVKD.

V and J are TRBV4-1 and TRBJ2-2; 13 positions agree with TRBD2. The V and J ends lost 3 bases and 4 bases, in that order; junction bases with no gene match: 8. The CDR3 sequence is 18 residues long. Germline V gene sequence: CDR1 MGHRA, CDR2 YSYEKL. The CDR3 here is CASSQGGLAGVGTGELFF. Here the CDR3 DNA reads TGCGCCAGCAGCCAGGGAGGACTAGCGGGAGTGGGCACCGGGGAGCTGTTTTTT.

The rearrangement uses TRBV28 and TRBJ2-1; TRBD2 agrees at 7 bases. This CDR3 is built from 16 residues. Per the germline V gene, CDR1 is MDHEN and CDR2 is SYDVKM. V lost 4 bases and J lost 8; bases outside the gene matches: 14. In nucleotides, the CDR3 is TGTGCCAGCAGTTCATTGAGCGGGAACGTTTACGATGAGCAGTTCTTC. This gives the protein CASSSLSGNVYDEQFF.

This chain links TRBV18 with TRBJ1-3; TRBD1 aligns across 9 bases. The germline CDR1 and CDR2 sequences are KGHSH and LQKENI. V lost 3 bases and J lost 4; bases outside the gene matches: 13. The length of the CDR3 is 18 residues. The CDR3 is CASSPRDRAILGGNTIYF. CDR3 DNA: TGTGCCAGCTCACCCCGGGACAGGGCCATTTTAGGAGGAAACACCATATATTTT.

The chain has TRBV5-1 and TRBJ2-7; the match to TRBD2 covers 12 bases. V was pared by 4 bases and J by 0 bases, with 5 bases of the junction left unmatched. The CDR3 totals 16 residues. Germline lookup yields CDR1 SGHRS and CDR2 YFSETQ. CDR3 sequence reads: CASSPWTSGTSYEQYF. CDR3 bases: TGCGCCAGCAGCCCCTGGACTAGCGGGACCTCCTACGAGCAGTACTTC. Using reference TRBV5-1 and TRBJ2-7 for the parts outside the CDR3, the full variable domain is KAGVTQTPRYLIKTRGQQVTLSCSPISGHRSVSWYQQTPGQGLQFLFEYFSETQRNKGNFPGRFSGRQFSNSRSEMNVSTLELGDSALYLCASSPWTSGTSYEQYFGPGTRLTVT.

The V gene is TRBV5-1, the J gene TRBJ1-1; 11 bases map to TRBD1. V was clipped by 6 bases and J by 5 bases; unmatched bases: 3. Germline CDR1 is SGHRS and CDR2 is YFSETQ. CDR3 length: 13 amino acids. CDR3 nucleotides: TGCGCCAGCATGGGACAGGGGGAGACTGAAGCTTTCTTT. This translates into CASMGQGETEAFF. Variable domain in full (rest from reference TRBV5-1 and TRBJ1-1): KAGVTQTPRYLIKTRGQQVTLSCSPISGHRSVSWYQQTPGQGLQFLFEYFSETQRNKGNFPGRFSGRQFSNSRSEMNVSTLELGDSALYLCASMGQGETEAFFGQGTRLTVV.

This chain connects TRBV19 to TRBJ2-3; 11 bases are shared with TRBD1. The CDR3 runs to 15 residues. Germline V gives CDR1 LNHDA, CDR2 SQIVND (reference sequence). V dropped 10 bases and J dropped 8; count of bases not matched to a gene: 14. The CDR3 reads CATNAGTGGSGTQYF. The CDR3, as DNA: TGTGCCACAAACGCCGGGACAGGGGGTTCGGGTACGCAGTATTTT.

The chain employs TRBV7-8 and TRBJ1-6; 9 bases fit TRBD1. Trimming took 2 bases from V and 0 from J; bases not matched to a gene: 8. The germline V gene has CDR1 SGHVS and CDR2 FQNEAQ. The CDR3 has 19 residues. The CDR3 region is CASSLTGGTGRSYNSPLHF. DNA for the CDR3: TGTGCCAGCAGCTTAACGGGAGGGACAGGGCGCTCCTATAATTCACCCCTCCACTTT.

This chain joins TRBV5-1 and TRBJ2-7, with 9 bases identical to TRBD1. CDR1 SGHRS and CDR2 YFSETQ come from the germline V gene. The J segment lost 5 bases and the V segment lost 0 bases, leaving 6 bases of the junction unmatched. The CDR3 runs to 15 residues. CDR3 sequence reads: CASSLGGQGWDEQYF. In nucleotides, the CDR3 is TGCGCCAGCAGCTTGGGGGGACAGGGCTGGGACGAGCAGTACTTC.